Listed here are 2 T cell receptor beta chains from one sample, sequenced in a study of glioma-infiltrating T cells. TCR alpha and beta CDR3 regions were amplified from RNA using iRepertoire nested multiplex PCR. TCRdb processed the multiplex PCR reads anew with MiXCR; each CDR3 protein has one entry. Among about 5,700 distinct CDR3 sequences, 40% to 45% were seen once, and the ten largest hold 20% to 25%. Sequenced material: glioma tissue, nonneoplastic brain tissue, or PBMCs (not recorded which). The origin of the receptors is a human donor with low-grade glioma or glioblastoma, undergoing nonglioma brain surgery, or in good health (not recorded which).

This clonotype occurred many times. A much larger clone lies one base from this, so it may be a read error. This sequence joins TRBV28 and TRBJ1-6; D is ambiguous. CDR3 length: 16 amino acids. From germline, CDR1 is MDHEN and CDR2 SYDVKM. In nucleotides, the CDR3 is TGTGCCAGCAGTTCCCCTGGGCCCGCGGCTAATTCACCCCTCTACTTT. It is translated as CASSSPGPAANSPLYF.

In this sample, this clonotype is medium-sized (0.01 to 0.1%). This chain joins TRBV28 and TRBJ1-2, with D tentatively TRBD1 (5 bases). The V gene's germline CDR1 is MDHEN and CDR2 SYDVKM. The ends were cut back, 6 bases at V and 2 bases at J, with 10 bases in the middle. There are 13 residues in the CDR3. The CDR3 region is CASSRQLNYGYTF. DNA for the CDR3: TGTGCCAGCAGCCGACAGCTAAACTATGGCTACACCTTC.